The 31 T cell receptor beta chains reported below all come from one sample, sequenced in a study of preoperative IRX-2 immunotherapy in early breast cancer (dated 2019 in TCRdb). The treatment or condition label here, explained by the study, means: preoperative locoregional IRX-2 cytokine immunotherapy. Library prep was done by the immunoSEQ multiplex PCR assay. This is the immuneACCESS table as TCRdb keeps it, with only in-frame sequences that have V and J called. A part of the clones is gone; compared with another copy, unresolved V genes explain less than half, and the rest is unexplained. Within this sample are about 3,500 clones, with 65% to 85% of them counted one time only. Less than 6% of the sample belongs to the ten largest clones. The sequenced sample was tumor tissue, obtained before IRX-2 immunotherapy. The source is a human donor with breast cancer.

V usage is TRBV11-3 and J usage is TRBJ2-5, with unresolved D. CDR1 SGHNT and CDR2 YENEEA come from the germline V gene. Between the trimmed V and J ends, which lost 2 bases and 8 bases, there was a span of 15 bases. The length of the CDR3 is 14 residues. The CDR3, as DNA: TGTGCCAGCAGCTTACAACAGCCTCCGACTACCCAGTACTTC. This codes for CASSLQQPPTTQYF.

In nucleotides, the CDR3 is TGTGCCAGCAAGCTAGGAGGAGAGACCCAGTACTTC. Its protein is CASKLGGETQYF. The chain links TRBV12-5 to TRBJ2-5, with D possibly TRBD2 on 5 matching bases. Looked up from germline, CDR1 is LGHNT and CDR2 is FRNRAP. The CDR3 length is 12 residues.

This sequence joins TRBV6-8 and TRBJ1-2, with 8 positions matching TRBD1. CDR1 MNHGY and CDR2 SAAAGT come from the germline V gene. The CDR3 covers 14 residues. The V segment lost 7 bases and the J segment 2 bases; nucleotides outside the gene matches: 6. The CDR3 DNA sequence: TGTGCCAGCAAATTAAGGACAGGGAACTATGGCTACACCTTC. Translation gives CASKLRTGNYGYTF.

The chain has TRBV28 and TRBJ1-2; D is perhaps TRBD1 (5 bases). Germline V lookup: CDR1 MDHEN, CDR2 SYDVKM. This CDR3 comprises 12 residues. Deletions cut 10 bases from V and 6 bases from J, with 15 bases between. CDR3 sequence: CATLLQENGYTF. CDR3 nucleotides: TGTGCCACCTTACTACAGGAAAATGGCTACACCTTC.

The chain combines TRBV6-8 with TRBJ1-3; 8 bases map to TRBD1. Trimming cost V 6 bases and J 3 bases; bases outside gene matches: 7. From germline, CDR1 is MNHGY and CDR2 SAAAGT. The CDR3 totals 15 residues. The CDR3 nucleotides read TGTGCCAGCAGAAATCAGGGGGCGCTTGGAAACACCATATATTTT. Translated: CASRNQGALGNTIYF.

This clone was detected a few times. V is TRBV11-3 and J is TRBJ1-1, with D uncertain. The CDR3 has 14 amino acids. Germline V gene data show CDR1 as SGHNT and CDR2 as YENEEA. V was trimmed by 3 bases and J by 0 bases, leaving 8 bases between them. CDR3 DNA: TGTGCCAGCAGCTTGAATGGGATGAACACTGAAGCTTTCTTT. Translating it yields CASSLNGMNTEAFF. Drawing the rest from reference TRBV11-3 and TRBJ1-1, the complete variable domain is EAGVVQSPRYKIIEKKQPVAFWCNPISGHNTLYWYLQNLGQGPELLIRYENEEAVDDSQLPKDRFSAERLKGVDSTLKIQPAELGDSAVYLCASSLNGMNTEAFFGQGTRLTVV.

In this sample, this clone is large. The V gene is TRBV11-3, the J gene TRBJ2-1; maybe TRBD1 (6 bases). The V gene's germline CDR1 is SGHNT and CDR2 YENEEA. The CDR3 has 15 residues. Trimming shortened V by 0 bases and J by 8 bases, and 14 bases separated the two germline ends. CDR3 bases: TGTGCCAGCAGCTTAGATATTGTGGGGGCGGATGAGCAGTTCTTC. It yields the protein CASSLDIVGADEQFF.

By share of the sample, this clone is large. The rearrangement uses TRBV5-1 and TRBJ1-4; no reliable D call. Germline V gives CDR1 SGHRS, CDR2 YFSETQ. The CDR3 loop spans 16 amino acids. Trimming shortened V by 3 bases and J by 0 bases, and 12 bases separated the two germline ends. The CDR3 DNA reads as TGCGCCAGCAGCTCAGGACGGAGTACAACTAATGAAAAACTGTTTTTT. Encoded protein: CASSSGRSTTNEKLFF.

This chain links TRBV15 with TRBJ1-1; perhaps TRBD1 as D (5 bases). In germline, CDR1 is LNHNV, CDR2 YYDKDF (reference sequence). V lost 4 bases, J lost 1 base, and 13 bases lay in between. The CDR3 runs to 15 residues. This CDR3 is CATSISGGRNTEAFF. The CDR3 nucleotides are TGTGCCACCAGCATCAGTGGGGGACGGAACACTGAAGCTTTCTTT.

This clone was detected only once. V and J are TRBV5-1 and TRBJ2-5; D perhaps matches TRBD1 (6 bases). CDR1 and CDR2 from the germline V gene are SGHRS and YFSETQ. The V end lost 6 bases, the J end lost 1 base, and 13 bases lay between the germline ends. The CDR3 is 14 amino acids. Written as DNA, the CDR3 is TGCGCCAGCACCCTCGGACAGCGCCAAGAGACCCAGTACTTC. This gives the protein CASTLGQRQETQYF.

Here the CDR3 DNA reads TGTGCCAGCAGGGGGACTGGACCATACGAGCAGTACTTC. It specifies CASRGTGPYEQYF. J is TRBJ2-7 and V is TRBV28; maybe TRBD2 (6 bases). V was pared by 6 bases and J by 4 bases, with 13 bases between. Germline assignment: CDR1 MDHEN and CDR2 SYDVKM. This CDR3 is built from 13 residues. The full variable domain, its missing parts supplied by reference TRBV28 and TRBJ2-7, is DVKVTQSSRYLVKRTGEKVFLECVQDMDHENMFWYRQDPGLGLRLIYFSYDVKMKEKGDIPEGYSVSREKKERFSLILESASTNQTSMYLCASRGTGPYEQYFGPGTRLTVT.

The rearrangement joins TRBV10-1 to TRBJ1-4; possible D gene TRBD1, 5 bases. Germline V gene data show CDR1 as WNHNN and CDR2 as SYGVQD (reference sequence). CDR3 length equals 14 residues. V was cut by 6 bases and J by 4 bases, with 12 bases left in between. CDR3 in amino acids: CASRVTELNEKLFF. As DNA, the CDR3 is TGCGCCAGCAGAGTGACAGAACTTAATGAAAAACTGTTTTTT.

The rearrangement links TRBV19 to TRBJ2-3, with 9 bases aligning to TRBD2. Germline V lookup: CDR1 LNHDA, CDR2 SQIVND (reference sequence). V was clipped by 5 bases and J by 2 bases; unmatched bases: 5. This CDR3 region has 15 residues. CDR3 residues: CASSVTSGLTDTQYF. DNA of the CDR3: TGTGCCAGTAGTGTGACTAGCGGACTCACAGATACGCAGTATTTT. The full variable domain, completed using reference TRBV19 and TRBJ2-3, is DGGITQSPKYLFRKEGQNVTLSCEQNLNHDAMYWYRQDPGQGLRLIYYSQIVNDFQKGDIAEGYSVSREKKESFPLTVTSAQKNPTAFYLCASSVTSGLTDTQYFGPGTRLTVL.

The chain is built from TRBV5-1 and TRBJ2-4; 8 bases map to TRBD1. Trimming took 1 base from V and 6 from J; bases not matched to a gene: 3. The CDR3 covers 14 residues. CDR1 is SGHRS, CDR2 YFSETQ, per germline. The CDR3 protein is CASSLSGQANIQYF. CDR3 DNA sequence: TGCGCCAGCAGCTTGTCGGGACAGGCAAACATTCAGTACTTC.

The chain is built from TRBV11-3 and TRBJ2-5; D unresolved. The CDR3 is made up of 15 amino acids. The V gene lost 1 base and the J gene lost 5 bases, with 14 bases spanning the gap. Germline V CDR1 and CDR2: SGHNT, YENEEA. Here the CDR3 reads CASSLVGGIWETQYF. CDR3 in DNA: TGTGCCAGCAGCTTAGTTGGCGGAATATGGGAGACCCAGTACTTC. Combining the CDR3 with reference TRBV11-3 and TRBJ2-5 gives the whole variable domain EAGVVQSPRYKIIEKKQPVAFWCNPISGHNTLYWYLQNLGQGPELLIRYENEEAVDDSQLPKDRFSAERLKGVDSTLKIQPAELGDSAVYLCASSLVGGIWETQYFGPGTRLLVL.

The chain combines TRBV6-8 with TRBJ2-5; D possibly corresponds to TRBD2 (5 bases). Germline V lookup: CDR1 MNHGY, CDR2 SAAAGT. The CDR3 runs to 14 residues. The germline V and J ends were trimmed by 0 bases and 5 bases, with 10 bases remaining between them. The CDR3 DNA reads TGTGCCAGCAGTTACTCGGACTGGGCGGAGACCCAGTACTTC. It yields the protein CASSYSDWAETQYF.

The rearrangement links TRBV11-3 to TRBJ2-7; TRBD1 matches 8 bases. Germline V gene lookup returns CDR1 SGHNT and CDR2 YENEEA. J gave up 6 bases and V 3 bases, and 7 bases lay outside the gene matches. This CDR3 contains 14 residues. The CDR3 bases are TGTGCCAGCAGCTTGGGGCAGGGGGCGGGCGAGCAGTACTTC. This codes for CASSLGQGAGEQYF.

This chain connects TRBV15 to TRBJ1-2, with no clear D. The germline V and J ends were trimmed by 0 bases and 0 bases, with 17 bases remaining between them. CDR1 and CDR2 (germline): LNHNV, YYDKDF (reference sequence). The CDR3 totals 18 residues. The CDR3 reads CATSREGRAFSANYGYTF. For the CDR3, the DNA is TGTGCCACCAGCAGAGAAGGTCGGGCATTTTCAGCTAACTATGGCTACACCTTC. The whole variable domain, filled in from reference TRBV15 and TRBJ1-2, reads DAMVIQNPRYQVTQFGKPVTLSCSQTLNHNVMYWYQQKSSQAPKLLFHYYDKDFNNEADTPDNFQSRRPNTSFCFLDIRSPGLGDTAMYLCATSREGRAFSANYGYTFGSGTRLTVV.

The chain joins TRBV23-1 to TRBJ2-1, with D perhaps TRBD2 (6 bases). TRBV23-1 is identified as an open reading frame with a role that is uncertain. V lost 6 bases and J 7 bases, leaving 22 bases between the germline ends. CDR3 length: 16 residues. DNA of the CDR3: TGCGCCAGCAGCTCCCACGTAGCGGATTTCCTTAATGAGCAGTTCTTC. It encodes CASSSHVADFLNEQFF.

The V and J genes are TRBV15 and TRBJ2-7, with 8 bases that match TRBD1. V was clipped by 2 bases and J by 5 bases; unmatched bases: 14. The CDR3 has 17 amino acids. Germline CDR1 is LNHNV and CDR2 is YYDKDF (reference sequence). Here the CDR3 DNA reads TGTGCCACCAGCAGATCCGGGCCAGGGGGCTTCAACGACGAGCAGTACTTC. Protein product: CATSRSGPGGFNDEQYF.

This chain joins TRBV11-3 and TRBJ1-2; D gene uncertain. Germline V gene data show CDR1 as SGHNT and CDR2 as YENEEA. The CDR3 totals 15 residues. Trimming removed 5 bases from V and 2 bases from J, with 15 bases in between. For the CDR3, the DNA is TGTGCCAGCAGCCGCAACGCGGGATTCAACTATGGCTACACCTTC. Translated, it gives CASSRNAGFNYGYTF.

The rearrangement uses TRBV29-1 and TRBJ2-2, with 9 bases identical to TRBD1. The V gene end was trimmed by 4 bases and the J gene end by 5 bases; junction bases not matched to a gene: 5. Germline V gene data show CDR1 as SQVTM and CDR2 as ANQGSEA. This CDR3 contains 14 residues. The CDR3 nucleotides read TGCAGCGTTGGTACAGGGGGCGCGACCGGGGAGCTGTTTTTT. The encoded protein is CSVGTGGATGELFF.

The chain couples TRBV5-1 to TRBJ2-7; D gene ambiguous. The CDR3 extends over 14 amino acids. V shed 0 bases and J shed 2 bases, with 9 bases lying between them. Germline V CDR1 and CDR2: SGHRS, YFSETQ. The CDR3 DNA is TGCGCCAGCAGCTTGGCTCCTCACCCCTACGAGCAGTACTTC. Encoded protein: CASSLAPHPYEQYF.

This CDR3 is CASSRSVAGLGSGANVLTF. The CDR3 bases are TGTGCCAGTAGTCGTTCGGTAGCGGGCCTCGGATCTGGGGCCAACGTCCTGACTTTC. The chain uses TRBV19 and TRBJ2-6; 7 nucleotides align to TRBD2. V shed 5 bases and J 1 base; nucleotides not matched to a gene: 14. The CDR3 extends over 19 amino acids. Looked up from germline, CDR1 is LNHDA and CDR2 is SQIVND (reference sequence). Complete variable domain (other parts from reference TRBV19 and TRBJ2-6): DGGITQSPKYLFRKEGQNVTLSCEQNLNHDAMYWYRQDPGQGLRLIYYSQIVNDFQKGDIAEGYSVSREKKESFPLTVTSAQKNPTAFYLCASSRSVAGLGSGANVLTFGAGSRLTVL.

This clone was seen only once. This sequence joins TRBV19 and TRBJ1-1, with no clear D. Trimming cost V 6 bases and J 0 bases, with 11 bases left between them. This CDR3 has 14 amino acids. Germline-derived CDR1 and CDR2 are LNHDA and SQIVND (reference sequence). The CDR3 is CASRDGRMNTEAFF. CDR3 sequence (DNA): TGTGCCAGTAGGGACGGAAGAATGAACACTGAAGCTTTCTTT.

The chain recombines TRBV2 with TRBJ2-1, with 10 bases identical to TRBD2. Germline lookup yields CDR1 SNHLY and CDR2 FYNNEI. V gave up 6 bases and J gave up 7 bases; unmatched junction bases: 9. This CDR3 is built from 15 residues. This CDR3 reads CASSVRLAGENEQFF. For the CDR3, the DNA is TGTGCCAGCAGCGTAAGGCTAGCGGGAGAGAATGAGCAGTTCTTC.

The chain joins TRBV6-7 to TRBJ2-6; D is ambiguous. TRBV6-7 is known as an ORF, though its function is uncertain. The CDR3 totals 14 residues. V shed 6 bases and J shed 4 bases, with 10 bases lying between them. DNA of the CDR3: TGTGCCAGCAGCCGGACCCCGGGGGCCAACGTCCTGACTTTC. This encodes CASSRTPGANVLTF.

The chain has TRBV6-8 and TRBJ1-2, with TRBD1 identical over 11 bases. Germline CDR1 and CDR2: MNHGY and SAAAGT. The CDR3 contains 13 residues. V was clipped by 6 bases and J by 4 bases; unmatched bases: 1. In DNA, the CDR3 is TGTGCCAGCAGGGGACAGGGGGGCTATGGCTACACCTTC. It translates to CASRGQGGYGYTF.

This clone was observed a few times. This chain links TRBV14 with TRBJ2-7; D remains unclear. This CDR3 region has 13 residues. Between the trimmed V and J ends, which lost 2 bases and 3 bases, there was a span of 8 bases. CDR1 and CDR2 (germline): SGHDN, FVKESK. As DNA, the CDR3 is TGTGCCAGCAGCCAACTGCCTCGCTACGAGCAGTACTTC. Translated, it gives CASSQLPRYEQYF. The full variable domain, in which reference TRBV14 and TRBJ2-7 provide the parts outside the CDR3, is EAGVTQFPSHSVIEKGQTVTLRCDPISGHDNLYWYRRVMGKEIKFLLHFVKESKQDESGMPNNRFLAERTGGTYSTLKVQPAELEDSGVYFCASSQLPRYEQYFGPGTRLTVT.

V gene TRBV6-8 combines with J gene TRBJ2-1, with D maybe TRBD1 (6 bases). V was cut by 6 bases and J by 8 bases, with 20 bases left in between. The CDR3 runs to 15 residues. Per the germline V gene, CDR1 is MNHGY and CDR2 is SAAAGT. CDR3 sequence reads: CASSFTLAGDDEQFF. The CDR3 DNA reads as TGTGCCAGCAGCTTTACCTTGGCAGGGGACGATGAGCAGTTCTTC.

This chain uses TRBV11-3 with TRBJ2-7; D uncertain. The CDR3 is 15 residues long. The germline V gene has CDR1 SGHNT and CDR2 YENEEA. The V gene lost 6 bases and the J gene lost 2 bases, with 17 bases spanning the gap. CDR3 DNA sequence: TGTGCCAGCAGGGCCCGGGCCCCGCTGACCTACGAGCAGTACTTC. It codes for CASRARAPLTYEQYF.